Below, one T cell receptor (beta chain) is given with its context. The data are from a study of graft-versus-host responses after intestinal transplantation. CDR1 SGHNT and CDR2 YENEEA come from the germline V gene. The CDR3 runs to 12 residues. V dropped 3 bases and J dropped 8; count of bases not matched to a gene: 0. Generated by immunoSEQ multiplex PCR, the TCRdb table keeps only in-frame clones and is missing some. Among 80,000 or so clones listed, roughly 90% were seen once. The V call is TRBV11-3, the J call TRBJ2-1; 8 nucleotides agree with TRBD2. The sequence came from a human patient who received an intestinal transplant, so some T cells may come from the graft donor. Specimen: PBMCs, collected 98 days after intestinal transplantation. Here the CDR3 DNA reads TGTGCCAGCAGCTTCGGGGGGGATGAGCAGTTCTTC. This codes for CASSFGGDEQFF.